This record concerns one TCR beta chain sequence. This record comes from a study of blood T cell repertoires in COVID-19. Study overall: Donors in the United States, Italy and Spain gave samples during acute or convalescent COVID-19.

The junction had 5 bases not matched to a gene; V was cut back by 5 bases and J by 2 bases. Germline V gene sequence: CDR1 SQVTM, CDR2 ANQGSEA. CDR3 length: 16 residues. Measured with immunoSEQ multiplex PCR; TCRdb has only the in-frame clones, and not every one. The table has about 230,000 clones, 70% to 90% seen once. The sample comprised peripheral blood. The clonotype comes from a woman between 65 and 79 years old with active or convalescent COVID-19. This chain connects TRBV29-1 to TRBJ2-1, with TRBD2 identical over 14 bases. The CDR3 DNA follows: TGCAGCGTTCTCGGACTAGCGGGGGGTACCTACAATGAGCAGTTCTTC. Translated, it gives CSVLGLAGGTYNEQFF.